This TCR beta chain was observed in a study of cytomegalovirus exposure and HLA in healthy donors. Study-wide points: Being indistinguishable, some V segments were excluded, TRBV6-2 and TRBV6-3 among them.

This clone was counted a few times. Its antigen is undetermined. Trimming removed 0 bases at V and 8 bases at J, with 10 bases between. Germline CDR1 MNHEY, CDR2 SMNVEV (reference sequence). This CDR3 region has 14 residues. PCR was performed using 60 Vbeta and 13 Jbeta primers. Only in-frame clones appear in the TCRdb table, and some are missing; sequencing was by immunoSEQ multiplex PCR. The sample includes under 85,000 clones, around three quarters seen only once; the top ten take around 4%. The material sequenced was PBMCs. The chain couples TRBV27 to TRBJ1-4, with D unclear. This receptor was identified in a woman in her twenties or thirties in good health and CMV-seronegative. The CDR3: CASSLSGRREKLFF. CDR3 bases: TGTGCCAGCAGTTTATCGGGCCGAAGGGAAAAACTGTTTTTT.